This TCR beta chain was observed in a study of cytomegalovirus exposure and HLA in healthy donors. Vbeta (60) and Jbeta (13) primers were used in the PCR. The data were produced by immunoSEQ multiplex PCR, yet TCRdb's version contains in-frame clones alone and is incomplete. The sample shows over 95,000 clones, 60% to 85% of them seen only once. There are 13 residues in the CDR3. Germline V lookup: CDR1 MNHEY, CDR2 SVGAGI. Trimming cost V 6 bases and J 4 bases; bases outside gene matches: 5. A word on this clone: Its matching antigen is unknown.

Findings and caveats of the study: In vitro testing confirmed a few CMV-associated chains as specific for CMV antigens. In a later analysis, across HLA loci, associated TCR counts were highest for DRB1, lowest for HLA-C. Most TCR sequences were rare, but some public TCRs occurred in many donors. Donors belonging to an Asian-associated ancestry cluster reportedly showed fewer N-insertions in productive TCRs than the 666-donor mean, according to what a later analysis found.

The receptor comes from a woman in her 40s in good health and CMV-seropositive. The sequencing input was PBMCs. The chain couples TRBV6-5 to TRBJ1-2; the match to TRBD1 covers 7 bases. The CDR3 here is CASRDGTAYGYTF. The DNA for the CDR3 is TGTGCCAGCAGGGATGGGACAGCCTATGGCTACACCTTC.